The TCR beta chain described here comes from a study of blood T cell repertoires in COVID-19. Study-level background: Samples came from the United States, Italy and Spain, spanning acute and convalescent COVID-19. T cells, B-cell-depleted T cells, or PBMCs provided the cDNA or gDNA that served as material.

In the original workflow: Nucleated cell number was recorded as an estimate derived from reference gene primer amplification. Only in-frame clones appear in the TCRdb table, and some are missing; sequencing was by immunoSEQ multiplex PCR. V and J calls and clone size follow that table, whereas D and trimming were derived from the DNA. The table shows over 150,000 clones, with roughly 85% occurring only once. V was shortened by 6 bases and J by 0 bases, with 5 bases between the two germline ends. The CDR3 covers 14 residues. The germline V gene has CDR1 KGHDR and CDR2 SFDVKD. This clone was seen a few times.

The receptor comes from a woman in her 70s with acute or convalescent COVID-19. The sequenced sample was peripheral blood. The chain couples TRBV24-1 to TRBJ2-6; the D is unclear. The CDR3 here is CATSSYSGANVLTF. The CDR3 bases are TGTGCCACCAGTTCGTACTCTGGGGCCAACGTCCTGACTTTC.